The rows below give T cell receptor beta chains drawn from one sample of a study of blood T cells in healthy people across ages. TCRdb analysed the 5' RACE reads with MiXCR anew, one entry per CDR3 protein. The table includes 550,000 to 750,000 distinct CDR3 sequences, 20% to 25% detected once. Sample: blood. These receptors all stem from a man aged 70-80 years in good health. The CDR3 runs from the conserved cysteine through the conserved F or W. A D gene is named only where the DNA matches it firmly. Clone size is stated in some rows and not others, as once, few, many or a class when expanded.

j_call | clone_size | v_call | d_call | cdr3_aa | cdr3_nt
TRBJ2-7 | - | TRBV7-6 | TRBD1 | CASSFGRGTGTSYEQYF | TGTGCCAGCAGCTTTGGCAGGGGGACAGGGACCTCCTACGAGCAGTACTTC
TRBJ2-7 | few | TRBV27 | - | CASSLGQPSSYEQYF | TGTGCCAGCAGTTTGGGACAACCCAGCTCCTACGAGCAGTACTTC
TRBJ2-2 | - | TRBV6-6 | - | CASSYGSPLTGELFF | TGTGCCAGCAGTTACGGGAGCCCACTGACCGGGGAGCTGTTTTTT
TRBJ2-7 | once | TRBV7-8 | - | CASSLVRGPEQYF | TGTGCCAGCAGCTTAGTTCGGGGACCCGAGCAGTACTTC
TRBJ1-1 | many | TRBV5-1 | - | CASSLAVNTEAFF | TGCGCCAGCAGCTTGGCTGTGAACACTGAAGCTTTCTTT
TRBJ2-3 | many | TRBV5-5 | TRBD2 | CASSSTSGTDTQYF | TGTGCCAGCAGTTCGACTAGCGGCACAGATACGCAGTATTTT
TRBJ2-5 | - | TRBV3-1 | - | CASSQTSQYQETQYF | TGTGCCAGCAGCCAAACCTCTCAGTACCAAGAGACCCAGTACTTC
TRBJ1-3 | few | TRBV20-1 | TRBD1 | CSARESTGGGNTIYF | TGCAGTGCTAGAGAATCGACAGGGGGCGGGAACACCATATATTTT
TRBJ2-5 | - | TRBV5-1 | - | CASSLKPFQETQYF | TGCGCCAGCAGCCTAAAGCCCTTCCAAGAGACCCAGTACTTC
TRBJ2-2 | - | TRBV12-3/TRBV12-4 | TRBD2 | CASRAGEGTGELFF | TGTGCCAGCAGGGCGGGAGAGGGCACCGGGGAGCTGTTTTTT
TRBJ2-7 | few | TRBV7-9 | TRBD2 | CASSPGSGTTYEQYF | TGTGCCAGCAGCCCCGGATCCGGGACTACATACGAGCAGTACTTC
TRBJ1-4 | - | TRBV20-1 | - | CSAPFEGSGEKLFF | TGCAGTGCTCCCTTTGAGGGTTCTGGTGAAAAACTGTTTTTT
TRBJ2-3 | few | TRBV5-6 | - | CASSRPATDTQYF | TGTGCCAGCAGCAGGCCGGCCACAGATACGCAGTATTTT
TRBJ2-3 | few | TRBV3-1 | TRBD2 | CASSHIAGGSTDTQYF | TGTGCCAGCAGCCACATAGCGGGAGGAAGCACAGATACGCAGTATTTT
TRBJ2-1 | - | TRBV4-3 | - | CASSPSMAGVDEQFF | TGCGCCAGCAGCCCCAGTATGGCCGGGGTGGATGAGCAGTTCTTC
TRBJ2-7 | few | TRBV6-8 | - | CASIGRPYEQYF | TGTGCCAGCATAGGACGGCCCTACGAGCAGTACTTC
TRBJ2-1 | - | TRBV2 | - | CASSEEIGTPRYNEQFF | TGTGCCAGCAGTGAGGAAATAGGGACCCCAAGGTACAATGAGCAGTTCTTC
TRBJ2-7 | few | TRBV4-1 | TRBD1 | CASSQTGTGAYEQYF | TGCGCCAGCAGCCAAACCGGGACAGGGGCTTACGAGCAGTACTTC
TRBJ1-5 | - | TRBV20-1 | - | CSAREPTGMGNQPQHF | TGCAGTGCTAGAGAACCAACAGGGATGGGCAATCAGCCCCAGCATTTT
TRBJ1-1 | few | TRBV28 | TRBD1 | CASSWGDRAEAFF | TGTGCCAGCAGTTGGGGCGACAGGGCTGAAGCTTTCTTT
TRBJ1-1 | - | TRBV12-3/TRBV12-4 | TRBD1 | CASPPPWDRPGGAEAFF | TGTGCCAGCCCCCCCCCGTGGGACAGGCCAGGGGGGGCTGAAGCTTTCTTT
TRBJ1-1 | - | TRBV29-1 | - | CSVQPENTEAFF | TGCAGCGTCCAGCCAGAGAACACTGAAGCTTTCTTT
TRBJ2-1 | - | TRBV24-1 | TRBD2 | CATSDSGTSGKSSYNEQFF | TGTGCCACCAGTGATTCCGGGACTAGCGGTAAGAGCTCCTACAATGAGCAGTTCTTC
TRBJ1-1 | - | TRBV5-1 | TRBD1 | CASSATRGLSTEAFF | TGCGCCAGCAGCGCTACCAGGGGGCTAAGCACTGAAGCTTTCTTT
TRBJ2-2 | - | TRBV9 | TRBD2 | CASSVVGLAGTGELFF | TGTGCCAGCAGCGTAGTAGGTCTAGCGGGAACCGGGGAGCTGTTTTTT
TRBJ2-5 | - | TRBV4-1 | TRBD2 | CASSQEGTSGRGGFETQYF | TGCGCCAGCAGCCAAGAAGGGACTAGCGGGAGAGGGGGTTTCGAGACCCAGTACTTC
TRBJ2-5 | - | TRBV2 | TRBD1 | CASSPGTGGRETQYF | TGTGCCAGCAGCCCCGGGACAGGGGGCCGAGAGACCCAGTACTTC
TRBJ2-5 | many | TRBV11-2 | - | CASSLSQGKDNLKTQYF | TGTGCCAGCAGCTTGTCCCAGGGGAAGGACAACTTAAAGACCCAGTACTTC
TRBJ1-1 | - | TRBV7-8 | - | CASSLVGKIEAFF | TGTGCCAGCAGCTTAGTGGGGAAGATTGAAGCTTTCTTT
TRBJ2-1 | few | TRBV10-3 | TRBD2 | CAISDGGLANEQFF | TGTGCCATCAGTGATGGGGGACTAGCTAATGAGCAGTTCTTC
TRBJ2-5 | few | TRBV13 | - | CASSLKQGPGGVKETQYF | TGTGCCAGCAGCTTAAAACAAGGACCAGGGGGGGTCAAAGAGACCCAGTACTTC
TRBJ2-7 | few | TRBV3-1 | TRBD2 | CASSPGLGSYEQYF | TGTGCCAGCAGCCCGGGACTAGGCTCCTACGAGCAGTACTTC
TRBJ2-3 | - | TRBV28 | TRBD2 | CASSGGPSTDTQYF | TGTGCCAGCTCGGGAGGCCCTAGCACAGATACGCAGTATTTT
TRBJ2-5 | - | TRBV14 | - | CASSQVFGRESQETQYF | TGTGCCAGCAGCCAAGTGTTTGGCAGGGAGAGCCAAGAGACCCAGTACTTC
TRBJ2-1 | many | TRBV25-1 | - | CASRLRSYNEQFF | TGTGCCAGCAGATTGCGGTCCTACAATGAGCAGTTCTTC
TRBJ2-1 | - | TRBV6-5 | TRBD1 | CASSYRTRGQNEQFF | TGTGCCAGCAGTTACAGAACAAGGGGGCAGAATGAGCAGTTCTTC
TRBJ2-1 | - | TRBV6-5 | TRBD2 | CASSYSGLAGEPYNEQFF | TGTGCCAGCAGTTACTCGGGACTAGCGGGGGAACCCTACAATGAGCAGTTCTTC
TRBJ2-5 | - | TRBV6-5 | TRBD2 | CASSYYGLAAQETQYF | TGTGCCAGCAGTTACTACGGACTAGCAGCCCAAGAGACCCAGTACTTC
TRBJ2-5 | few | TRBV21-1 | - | CASSQASYQETQYF | TGTGCCAGCAGCCAAGCAAGCTACCAGGAGACCCAGTACTTC
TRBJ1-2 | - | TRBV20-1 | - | CSAPGATNYGYTF | TGCAGTGCCCCAGGGGCGACTAACTATGGCTACACCTTC
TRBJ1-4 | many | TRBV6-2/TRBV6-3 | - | CASSIAGGGIEEKLFF | TGTGCCAGCAGTATCGCCGGCGGGGGCATCGAGGAAAAACTGTTTTTT
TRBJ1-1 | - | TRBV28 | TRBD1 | CATTRQGGYTEAFF | TGTGCCACTACAAGACAGGGTGGATACACTGAAGCTTTCTTT
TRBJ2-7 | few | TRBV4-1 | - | CASSQVGHSSYEQYF | TGCGCCAGCAGCCAAGTCGGACACAGCTCCTACGAGCAGTACTTC
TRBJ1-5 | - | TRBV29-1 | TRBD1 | CSVRQGPNQPQHF | TGCAGCGTTCGACAGGGTCCTAATCAGCCCCAGCATTTT
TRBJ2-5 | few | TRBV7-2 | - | CASSETYEIWETQYF | TGTGCCAGCAGCGAGACCTATGAGATCTGGGAGACCCAGTACTTC
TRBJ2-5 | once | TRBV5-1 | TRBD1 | CASSLGRQGVPFF | TGCGCCAGCAGCTTGGGGCGACAGGGGGTGCCGTTCTTC
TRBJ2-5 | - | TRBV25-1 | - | CASSEQGYQQYF | TGTGCCAGCAGTGAACAGGGCTACCAGCAGTACTTC
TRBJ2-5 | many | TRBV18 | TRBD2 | CASSPPAGGVQTQYF | TGTGCCAGCTCACCACCAGCGGGAGGAGTTCAGACCCAGTACTTC
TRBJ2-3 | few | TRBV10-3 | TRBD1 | CATTGQGLQDTQYF | TGTGCCACCACGGGACAGGGTCTCCAAGATACGCAGTATTTT
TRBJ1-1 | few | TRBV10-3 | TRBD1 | CAISGTGDTEAFF | TGTGCCATCAGTGGAACAGGGGACACTGAAGCTTTCTTT
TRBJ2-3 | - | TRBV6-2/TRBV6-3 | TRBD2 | CASSLTSGMLPDTQYF | TGTGCCAGCAGTCTTACTAGCGGGATGTTGCCAGATACGCAGTATTTT
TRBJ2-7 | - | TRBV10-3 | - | CAISESQESYERYF | TGTGCCATCAGTGAGTCTCAGGAATCCTACGAGCGGTACTTC
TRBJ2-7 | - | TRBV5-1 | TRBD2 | CASSDHQDPGTSGYEQYF | TGCGCCAGCAGCGACCATCAGGATCCCGGGACTAGCGGCTACGAGCAGTACTTC
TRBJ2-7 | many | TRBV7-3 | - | CASSSISGYEQYF | TGTGCCAGCAGTTCAATTAGCGGCTACGAGCAGTACTTC
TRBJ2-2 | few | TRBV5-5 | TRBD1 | CAYSRGLDTGELFF | TGTGCCTACTCGAGGGGGCTGGACACCGGGGAGCTGTTTTTT